Sequencing of this T cell receptor beta chain was carried out in a study of CXCR3-negative and CXCR3-positive naive CD8 T cells (dated 2019 in TCRdb). With respect to the entire study: In total, 120 million to 150 million TRB reads were obtained, corresponding to roughly 1.5 +/- 0.3 million reads per library. Naive subsets from about 5 donors and memory cells from 3 donors were included in the TRBV-TRBJ cluster analysis. Data from ten to twelve donors, pooled across two independent experiments, went into the diversity and physicochemical repertoire analyses. Overall results and qualifications from the work: Because CXCR3 expression was partially decreased after cryopreservation, freshly isolated PBMCs were used for most assays. Repertoire diversity was comparably high in both naive subsets but much lower in memory CD8+ T cells. Surface CD5, linked to self-reactivity in mice, was comparable between naive subsets; TCR interaction strength was therefore also inferred from TRB CDR3 physicochemical properties. TRB CDR3s from CXCR3-positive naive cells showed higher hydrophobicity (lower Kidera factor 4), lower energy, and higher strength and volume indices than CXCR3-negative naive cells. TRBV-TRBJ usage was similar between naive CXCR3-negative and CXCR3-positive cells from the same donor, while memory cells showed distinct patterns.

The run used a NextSeq 550. The Human TCR Profiling Kit (MiLaboratory) was used to prepare UMI-labeled 5' RACE TRB cDNA libraries. cDNA synthesis used the entire amount of extracted RNA, and PCR amplification then used the entire amount of cDNA produced. The libraries were made side by side, with each library going through the same number of PCR cycles. In the source study's methods: With a minimum of two reads required per UMI, MIGEC and MiXCR pulled out about 50,000 +/- 10,000 unique UMI-labeled TRB cDNA molecules from each library. An average of approximately 40,000 +/- 10,000 functional in-frame TRB CDR3 nucleotide clonotypes without stop codons was found per library. After downsampling to 5000 UMI-labeled TRB molecules per sample, diversity metrics, including normalized Shannon-Wiener and Chao1, were computed in VDJtools. For the central five CDR3 residues, VDJtools calculated physicochemical properties weighted by clonotype size, namely interaction energy, strength, volume and Kidera factor 4. TCRdb reprocessed the sequencing reads and holds a single record per CDR3 protein sequence, with no DNA. These V and J calls derive from TCRdb rather than the authors' analysis. The sample's records list about 80,000 distinct CDR3 sequences. Together, the top ten hold about 1.4% of the sample.

About this clonotype: Its antigen is not yet known.

For every CD8+ T cell subset, approximately 300,000 cells were flow-sorted straight into RLT lysis buffer, and each subset was sorted in triplicate. To exclude memory contaminants, naive CD8+ T cells were stringently defined as CD45RO-CCR7+CD27+CD95-. Using standard density gradient centrifugation, peripheral blood mononuclear cells were isolated from buffy coats. A FACSAria III was used to flow-sort naive CD8+ T cells into CXCR3-negative and CXCR3-positive populations. Total RNA was extracted from sorted cells using an RNeasy Mini Kit. CDR1 and CDR2 are drawn from the germline V gene: SGHVS, FNYEAQ. Including cysteine and phenylalanine, the CDR3 has 16 amino acids. The DNA is not on file.

This receptor was identified in a human donor in good health. Some clones in this sample may be carry-over from other donors' samples. The source material was naive CXCR3- CD8+ T cells from blood. According to the study, the label for this sample's cell subset or site signals: CD45RO-CCR7+CD27+CD95- naive CD8+ T cells lacking CXCR3 (TNR3-). Recombination linked TRBV7-6 to TRBJ2-5; TCRdb calls TRBD2, which cannot be checked without DNA. The CDR3 reads as follows: CASSLNERLAGETQYF.